The 4 T cell receptor beta chains in this list originate from one sample, sequenced in a study of T cell responses to AZD1222 COVID-19 vaccine. Produced via immunoSEQ multiplex PCR; TCRdb's table is partial and in-frame only. The sample yields roughly 180,000 clones, approximately 92% seen once. Sample: peripheral blood, taken 28 days after the second dose of the MenACWY control vaccine. The receptor source for this set is an adult who received the MenACWY meningococcal vaccine as a control.

The rearrangement joins TRBV6-4 to TRBJ1-6; TRBD1 matches 7 bases. This CDR3 is built from 15 residues. After removal of 7 bases from V and 9 bases from J, the junction contained 12 bases not matched to a gene. The V gene's germline CDR1 is MRHNA and CDR2 SNTAGT. Here the CDR3 DNA reads TGTGCCAGCATGAGGGACAGTGTATTAGTTTCACCCCTCCACTTT. The encoded protein is CASMRDSVLVSPLHF.

This sequence joins TRBV30 and TRBJ1-4; D gene ambiguous. The germline V gene encodes CDR1 GTSNPN and CDR2 SVGIG (reference sequence). The CDR3 has 15 amino acids. Trimming stripped 0 bases from V and 0 bases from J, with 8 bases between. CDR3 sequence reads: CAWSVDRATNEKLFF. DNA of the CDR3: TGTGCCTGGAGTGTAGACCGTGCAACTAATGAAAAACTGTTTTTT.

The chain uses TRBV11-2 and TRBJ2-1; no definite D call. V gave up 4 bases and J gave up 5 bases, with 3 bases separating them. The CDR3 consists of 11 residues. From germline, CDR1 is SGHAT and CDR2 FQNNGV. CDR3 DNA sequence: TGTGCCAGCAGCTATGACAATGAGCAGTTCTTC. Translated: CASSYDNEQFF.

The chain recombines TRBV10-3 with TRBJ1-1; D uncertain. Germline CDR1 ENHRY, CDR2 SYGVKD. V was clipped by 2 bases and J by 7 bases, with 8 bases between them. The CDR3 totals 12 residues. The chain's CDR3 is CAISEPDGEAFF. For the CDR3, the DNA is TGTGCCATCAGTGAGCCGGACGGTGAAGCTTTCTTT.